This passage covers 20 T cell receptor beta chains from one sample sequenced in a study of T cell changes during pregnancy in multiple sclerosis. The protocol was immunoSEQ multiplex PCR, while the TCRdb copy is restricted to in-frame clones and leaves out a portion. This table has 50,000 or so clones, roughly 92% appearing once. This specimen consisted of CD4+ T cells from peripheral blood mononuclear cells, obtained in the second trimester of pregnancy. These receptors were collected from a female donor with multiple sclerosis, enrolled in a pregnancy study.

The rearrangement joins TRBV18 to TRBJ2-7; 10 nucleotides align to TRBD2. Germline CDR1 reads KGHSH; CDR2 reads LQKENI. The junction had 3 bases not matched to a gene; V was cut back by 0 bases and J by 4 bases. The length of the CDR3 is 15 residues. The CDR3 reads CASSPPASGGYEQYF. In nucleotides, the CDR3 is TGTGCCAGCTCACCACCCGCTAGCGGGGGATACGAGCAGTACTTC.

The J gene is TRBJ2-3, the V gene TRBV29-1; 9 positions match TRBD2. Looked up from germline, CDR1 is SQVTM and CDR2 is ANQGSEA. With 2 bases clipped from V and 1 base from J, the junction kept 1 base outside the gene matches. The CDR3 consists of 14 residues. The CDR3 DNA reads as TGCAGCGTTGAATTAGCGGGGGGCACAGATACGCAGTATTTT. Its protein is CSVELAGGTDTQYF.

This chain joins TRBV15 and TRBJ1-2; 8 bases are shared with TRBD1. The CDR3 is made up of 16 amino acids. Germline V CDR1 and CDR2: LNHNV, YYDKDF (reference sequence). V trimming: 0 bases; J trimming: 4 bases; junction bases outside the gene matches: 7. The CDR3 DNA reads TGTGCCACCAGCAGAGATTTGGCAGGGGGCGCCTATGGCTACACCTTC. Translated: CATSRDLAGGAYGYTF.

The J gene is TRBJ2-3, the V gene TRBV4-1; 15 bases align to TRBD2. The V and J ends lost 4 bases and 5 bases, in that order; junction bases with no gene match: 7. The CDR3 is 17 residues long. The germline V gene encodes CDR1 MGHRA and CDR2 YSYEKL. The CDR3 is CASSPRTSGGGRDTQYF. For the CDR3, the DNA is TGCGCCAGCAGCCCCCGGACTAGCGGGGGGGGCAGAGATACGCAGTATTTT.

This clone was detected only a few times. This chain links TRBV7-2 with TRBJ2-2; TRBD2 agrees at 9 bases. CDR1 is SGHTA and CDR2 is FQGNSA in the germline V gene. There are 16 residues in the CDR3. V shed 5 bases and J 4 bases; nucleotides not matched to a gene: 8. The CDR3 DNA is TGTGCCAGCAGCCCAGCGGGGGGATGGGCCACCGGGGAGCTGTTTTTT. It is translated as CASSPAGGWATGELFF.

For the CDR3, the DNA is TGCGCCAGCAGCCAAGATATGTTCACAGGGCTCTTCAACACTGAAGCTTTCTTT. Protein sequence: CASSQDMFTGLFNTEAFF. V and J are TRBV4-1 and TRBJ1-1, with D possibly TRBD1 on 6 matching bases. In germline, CDR1 is MGHRA, CDR2 YSYEKL. V was shortened by 0 bases and J by 2 bases, with 19 bases between the two germline ends. This CDR3 is built from 18 residues.

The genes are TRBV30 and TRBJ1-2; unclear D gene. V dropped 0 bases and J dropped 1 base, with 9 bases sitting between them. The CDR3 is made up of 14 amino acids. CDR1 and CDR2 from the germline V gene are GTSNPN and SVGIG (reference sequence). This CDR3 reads CAWSVPGDNYGYTF. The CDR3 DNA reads TGTGCCTGGAGTGTCCCGGGAGATAACTATGGCTACACCTTC.

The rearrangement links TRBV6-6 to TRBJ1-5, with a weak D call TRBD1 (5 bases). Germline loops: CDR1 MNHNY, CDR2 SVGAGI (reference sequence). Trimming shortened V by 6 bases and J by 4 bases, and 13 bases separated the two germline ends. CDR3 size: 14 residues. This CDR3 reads CASSPGTENQPQHF. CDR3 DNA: TGTGCCAGCAGCCCCGGGACTGAGAATCAGCCCCAGCATTTT.

The CDR3 nucleotides are TGTGCCAGCAGCTTAACGTCGACAGGGCCGGAAAACACCATATATTTT. As protein: CASSLTSTGPENTIYF. The chain has TRBV7-3 and TRBJ1-3, with 7 bases lining up with TRBD1. V lost 0 bases, J lost 6 bases, and 8 bases stayed unmatched. CDR3 size: 16 residues. CDR1 and CDR2 from the germline V gene are SGHTA and FQGTGA.

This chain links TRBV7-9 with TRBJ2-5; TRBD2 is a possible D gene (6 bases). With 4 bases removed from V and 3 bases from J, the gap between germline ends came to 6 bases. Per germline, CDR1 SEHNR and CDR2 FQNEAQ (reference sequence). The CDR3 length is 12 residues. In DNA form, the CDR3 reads TGTGCCAGCAGCTCGGGGGAAGAGACCCAGTACTTC. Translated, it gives CASSSGEETQYF.

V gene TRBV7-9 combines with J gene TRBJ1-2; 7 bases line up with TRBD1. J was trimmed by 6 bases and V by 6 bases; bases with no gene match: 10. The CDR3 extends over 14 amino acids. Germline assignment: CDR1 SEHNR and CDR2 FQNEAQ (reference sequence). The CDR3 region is CASRTQGYGDGYTF. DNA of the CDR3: TGTGCCAGCAGGACACAGGGGTACGGTGATGGCTACACCTTC.

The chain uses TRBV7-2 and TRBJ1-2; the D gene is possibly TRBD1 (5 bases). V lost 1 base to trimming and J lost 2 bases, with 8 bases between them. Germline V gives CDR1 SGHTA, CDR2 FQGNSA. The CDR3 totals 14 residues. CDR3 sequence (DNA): TGTGCCAGCAGCTTAGGACAGACAAACTATGGCTACACCTTC. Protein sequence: CASSLGQTNYGYTF.

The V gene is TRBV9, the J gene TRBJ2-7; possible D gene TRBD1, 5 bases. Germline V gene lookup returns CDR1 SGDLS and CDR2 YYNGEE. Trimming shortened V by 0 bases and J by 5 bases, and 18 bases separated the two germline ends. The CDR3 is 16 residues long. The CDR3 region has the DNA TGTGCCAGCAGCGTAGGTGCAGGTCAGGGTACCGACGAGCAGTACTTC. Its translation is CASSVGAGQGTDEQYF.

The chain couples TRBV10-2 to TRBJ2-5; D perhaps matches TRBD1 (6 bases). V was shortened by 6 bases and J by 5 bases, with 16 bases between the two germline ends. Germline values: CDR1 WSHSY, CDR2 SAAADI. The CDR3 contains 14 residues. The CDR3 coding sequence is TGCGCCAGCAGCCCCAGGGGAAGAGGCGAGACCCAGTACTTC. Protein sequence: CASSPRGRGETQYF.

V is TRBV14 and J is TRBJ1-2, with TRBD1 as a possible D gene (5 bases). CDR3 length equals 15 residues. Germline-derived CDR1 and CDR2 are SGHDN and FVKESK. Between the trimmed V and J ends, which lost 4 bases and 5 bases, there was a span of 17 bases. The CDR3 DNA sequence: TGTGCCAGCAGCCTCCGGACACCTATGGCGTATGGCTACACCTTC. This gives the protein CASSLRTPMAYGYTF. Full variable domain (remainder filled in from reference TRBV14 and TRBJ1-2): EAGVTQFPSHSVIEKGQTVTLRCDPISGHDNLYWYRRVMGKEIKFLLHFVKESKQDESGMPNNRFLAERTGGTYSTLKVQPAELEDSGVYFCASSLRTPMAYGYTFGSGTRLTVV.

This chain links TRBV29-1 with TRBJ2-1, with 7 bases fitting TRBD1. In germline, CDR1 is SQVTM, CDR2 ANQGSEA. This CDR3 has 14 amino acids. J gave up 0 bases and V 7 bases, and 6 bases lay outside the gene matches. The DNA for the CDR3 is TGCAGCGCCCGACAGGGAAGCTCCTACAATGAGCAGTTCTTC. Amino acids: CSARQGSSYNEQFF.

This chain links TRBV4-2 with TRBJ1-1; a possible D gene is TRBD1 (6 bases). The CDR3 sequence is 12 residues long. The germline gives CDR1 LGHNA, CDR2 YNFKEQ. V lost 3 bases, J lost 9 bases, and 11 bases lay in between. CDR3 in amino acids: CASSQGRGKAFF. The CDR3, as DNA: TGTGCCAGCAGCCAGGGAAGGGGGAAAGCTTTCTTT.

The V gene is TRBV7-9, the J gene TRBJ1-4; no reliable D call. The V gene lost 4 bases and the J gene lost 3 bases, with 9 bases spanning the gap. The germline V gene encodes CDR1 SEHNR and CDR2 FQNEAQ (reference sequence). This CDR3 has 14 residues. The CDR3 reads CASSSGFANEKLFF. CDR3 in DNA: TGTGCCAGCAGCTCGGGGTTTGCTAATGAAAAACTGTTTTTT.

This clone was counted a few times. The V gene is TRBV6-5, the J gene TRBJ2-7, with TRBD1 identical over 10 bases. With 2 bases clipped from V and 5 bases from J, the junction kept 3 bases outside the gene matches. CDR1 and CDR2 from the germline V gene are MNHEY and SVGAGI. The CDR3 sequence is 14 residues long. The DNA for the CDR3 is TGTGCCAGCAGTTACGGGACAGGGGTCGACGAGCAGTACTTC. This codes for CASSYGTGVDEQYF.

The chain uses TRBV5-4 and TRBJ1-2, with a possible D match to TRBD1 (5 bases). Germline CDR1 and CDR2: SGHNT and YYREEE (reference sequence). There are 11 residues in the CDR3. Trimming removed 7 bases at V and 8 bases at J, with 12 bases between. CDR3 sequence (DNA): TGTGCCAGCGGGGGGTTCCGCGGCTACACCTTC. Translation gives CASGGFRGYTF.